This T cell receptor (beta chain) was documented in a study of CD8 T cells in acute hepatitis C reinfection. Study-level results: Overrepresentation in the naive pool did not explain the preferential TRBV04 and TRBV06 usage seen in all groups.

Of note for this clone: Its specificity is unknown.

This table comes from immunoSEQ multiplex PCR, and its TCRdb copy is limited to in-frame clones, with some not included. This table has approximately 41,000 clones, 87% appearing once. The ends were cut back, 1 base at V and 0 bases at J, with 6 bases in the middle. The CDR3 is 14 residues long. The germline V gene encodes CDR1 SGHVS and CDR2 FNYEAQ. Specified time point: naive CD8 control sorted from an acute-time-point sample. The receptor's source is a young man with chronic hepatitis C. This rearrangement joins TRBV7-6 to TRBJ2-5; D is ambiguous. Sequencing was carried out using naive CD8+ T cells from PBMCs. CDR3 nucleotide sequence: TGTGCCAGCAGCTTAGAGGCGTACCAAGAGACCCAGTACTTC. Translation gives CASSLEAYQETQYF.